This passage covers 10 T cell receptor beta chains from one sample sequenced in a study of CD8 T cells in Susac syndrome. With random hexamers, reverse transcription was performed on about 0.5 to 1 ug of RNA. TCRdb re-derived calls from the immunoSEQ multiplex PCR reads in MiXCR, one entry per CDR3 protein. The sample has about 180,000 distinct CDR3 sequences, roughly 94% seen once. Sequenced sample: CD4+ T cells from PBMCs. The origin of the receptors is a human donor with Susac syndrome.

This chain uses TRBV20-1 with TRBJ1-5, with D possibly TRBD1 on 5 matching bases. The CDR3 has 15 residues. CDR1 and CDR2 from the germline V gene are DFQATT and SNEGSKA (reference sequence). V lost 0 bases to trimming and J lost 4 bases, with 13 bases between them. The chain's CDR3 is CSARDFDSRNQPQHF. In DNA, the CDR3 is TGCAGTGCTAGAGATTTTGACAGTCGAAATCAGCCCCAGCATTTT.

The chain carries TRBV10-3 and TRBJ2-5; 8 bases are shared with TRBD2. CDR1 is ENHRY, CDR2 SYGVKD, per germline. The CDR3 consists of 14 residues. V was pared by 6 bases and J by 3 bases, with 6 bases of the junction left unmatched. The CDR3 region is CAISDGTREETQYF. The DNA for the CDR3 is TGTGCCATCAGCGACGGGACTAGGGAAGAGACCCAGTACTTC.

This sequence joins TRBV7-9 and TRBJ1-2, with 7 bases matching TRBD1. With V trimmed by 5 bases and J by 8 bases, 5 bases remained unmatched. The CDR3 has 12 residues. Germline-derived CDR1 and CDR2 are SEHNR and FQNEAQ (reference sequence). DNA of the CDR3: TGTGCCAGCAGCGGACAGGAAAGGGGCTACACCTTC. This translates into CASSGQERGYTF.

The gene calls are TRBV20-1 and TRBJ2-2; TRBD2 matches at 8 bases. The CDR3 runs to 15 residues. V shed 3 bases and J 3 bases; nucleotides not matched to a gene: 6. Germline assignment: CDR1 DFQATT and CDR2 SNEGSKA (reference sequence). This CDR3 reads CSASGAGGHTGELFF. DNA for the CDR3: TGCAGTGCTAGCGGGGCGGGGGGCCACACCGGGGAGCTGTTTTTT.

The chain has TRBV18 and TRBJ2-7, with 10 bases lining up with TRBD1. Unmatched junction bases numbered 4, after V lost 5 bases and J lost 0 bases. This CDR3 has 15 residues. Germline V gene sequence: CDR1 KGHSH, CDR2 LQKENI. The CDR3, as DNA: TGTGCCAGCTCAGCCGGGACAGGGGCCTCCTACGAGCAGTACTTC. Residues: CASSAGTGASYEQYF.

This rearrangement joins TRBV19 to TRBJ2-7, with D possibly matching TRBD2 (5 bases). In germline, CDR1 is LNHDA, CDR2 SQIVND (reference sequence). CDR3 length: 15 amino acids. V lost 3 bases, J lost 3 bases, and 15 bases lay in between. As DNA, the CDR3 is TGTGCCAGTAGTATCGCCTCTGGACTCCACTACGAGCAGTACTTC. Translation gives CASSIASGLHYEQYF. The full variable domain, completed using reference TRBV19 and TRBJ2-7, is DGGITQSPKYLFRKEGQNVTLSCEQNLNHDAMYWYRQDPGQGLRLIYYSQIVNDFQKGDIAEGYSVSREKKESFPLTVTSAQKNPTAFYLCASSIASGLHYEQYFGPGTRLTVT.

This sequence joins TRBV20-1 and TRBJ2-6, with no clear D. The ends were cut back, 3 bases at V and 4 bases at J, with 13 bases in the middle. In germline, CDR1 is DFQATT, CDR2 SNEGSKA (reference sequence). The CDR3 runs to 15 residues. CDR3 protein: CSARKPFSGANVLTF. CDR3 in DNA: TGCAGTGCTAGGAAGCCCTTTTCGGGGGCCAACGTCCTGACTTTC.

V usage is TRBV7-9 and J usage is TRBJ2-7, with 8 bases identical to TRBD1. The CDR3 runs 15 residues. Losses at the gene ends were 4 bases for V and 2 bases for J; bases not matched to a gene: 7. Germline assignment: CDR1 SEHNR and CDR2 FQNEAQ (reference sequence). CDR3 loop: CASSSEGQAPYEQYF. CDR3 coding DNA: TGTGCCAGCAGCTCAGAGGGACAGGCACCCTACGAGCAGTACTTC. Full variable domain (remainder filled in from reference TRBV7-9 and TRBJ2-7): DTGVSQNPRHKITKRGQNVTFRCDPISEHNRLYWYRQTLGQGPEFLTYFQNEAQLEKSRLLSDRFSAERPKGSFSTLEIQRTEQGDSAMYLCASSSEGQAPYEQYFGPGTRLTVT.

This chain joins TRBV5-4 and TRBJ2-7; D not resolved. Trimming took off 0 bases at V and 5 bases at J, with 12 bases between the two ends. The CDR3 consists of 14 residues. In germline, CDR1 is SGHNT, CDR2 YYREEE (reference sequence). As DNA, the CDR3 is TGTGCCAGCAGCTTGGTTTTGGCGGCCAACGAGCAGTACTTC. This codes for CASSLVLAANEQYF.

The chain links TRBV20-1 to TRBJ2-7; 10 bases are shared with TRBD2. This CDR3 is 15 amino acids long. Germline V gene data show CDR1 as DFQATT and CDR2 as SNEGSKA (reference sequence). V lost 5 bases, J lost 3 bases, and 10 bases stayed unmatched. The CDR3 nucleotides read TGCAGTGCTGAAAGCGGGAGGGCCAGTATCTACGAGCAGTACTTC. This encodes CSAESGRASIYEQYF.